This T cell receptor beta chain came from a study of neurological immune-mediated disorders. The table lists this clonotype with many counts. cDNA synthesis was performed by 5'RACE with 10-nucleotide random UMIs. TCRdb re-called the 5' RACE reads through MiXCR, storing one row per CDR3 protein. The sample consists of fewer than 30,000 distinct CDR3 sequences, around 20% of them appearing once. Unmatched junction bases numbered 9, after V lost 2 bases and J lost 5 bases. CDR3 length: 16 residues. CDR1 and CDR2 from the germline V gene are SGHTA and FQGNSA. The rearrangement links TRBV7-2 to TRBJ2-7, with 10 bases identical to TRBD1. This TCR was sampled from an older woman in good health. Material: PBMCs. CDR3 DNA sequence: TGTGCCAGCAGCTTATTGCCGGGACAGGGGAACGACGAGCAGTACTTC. Translating it yields CASSLLPGQGNDEQYF.